These T cell receptor beta chains were read from a single sample in a study of PD-L1 blockade in urothelial cancer. TCRdb's table, derived via immunoSEQ multiplex PCR, lists solely in-frame clones and lacks some. The sample carries about 35,000 clones, over 75% recorded once. The source material was PBMCs, sampled around atezolizumab (anti-PD-L1) treatment. Receptor source: a man between 70 and 80 years old with urothelial cancer. Each CDR3 is given with its conserved first and last residue. Each record gives: CDR3 length, V gene, CDR3 protein.

CDR3 length: 15
V gene: TRBV5-6
CDR3 protein: CASSFGTSPSYEQYF

CDR3 length: 16
V gene: TRBV4-3
CDR3 protein: CASSQGLAGVIDTQYF

CDR3 length: 15
V gene: TRBV28
CDR3 protein: CASRPPDRSNQPQHF

CDR3 length: 11
V gene: TRBV5-6
CDR3 protein: CASSRTAEAFF

CDR3 length: 12
V gene: TRBV15
CDR3 protein: CATSISGGGYTF

CDR3 length: 14
V gene: TRBV4-1
CDR3 protein: CASSSGQLNTEAFF

CDR3 length: 12
V gene: TRBV6-6
CDR3 protein: CASSYSDREAFF

CDR3 length: 14
V gene: TRBV5-1
CDR3 protein: CASSGGSSGNTIYF

CDR3 length: 12
V gene: TRBV5-1
CDR3 protein: CASSLATGEQYF

CDR3 length: 12
V gene: TRBV7-9
CDR3 protein: CASSLPPGDRTF

CDR3 length: 16
V gene: TRBV19
CDR3 protein: CASSPSQDYSNQPQHF

CDR3 length: 15
V gene: TRBV5-1
CDR3 protein: CASSWGQTTNYGYTF